The following is a T cell receptor (beta chain) sequence with its context. Its matching antigen is unknown. This specimen belongs to a study of T cell responses to AZD1222 COVID-19 vaccine. Study-level points and caveats: Along spike, vaccine-associated CD4 TCRs were found throughout, with dominance at 160-218 and 743-854. Repertoire sampling happened only post peak T cell response. The sample set comprised mostly white British donors with more females, and clonal diversity was possibly underestimated.

V was clipped by 5 bases and J by 8 bases; unmatched bases: 7. Germline V CDR1 and CDR2: SGHAT, FQDESV (reference sequence). CDR3 length equals 14 residues. TCRdb's table, derived via immunoSEQ multiplex PCR, lists solely in-frame clones and lacks some. The table shows some 25,000 clones, with about 86% occurring only once. The material sequenced was peripheral blood, taken 28 days after the second AZD1222 dose. This TCR came from an adult who received the AZD1222 COVID-19 vaccine. The chain links TRBV11-1 to TRBJ2-1; 9 bases line up with TRBD1. The CDR3 here is CASSPTGQGDEQFF. In DNA form, the CDR3 reads TGTGCCAGCAGCCCGACGGGACAGGGCGATGAGCAGTTCTTC.